This entry lists 4 T cell receptor beta chains sequenced from one sample in a study of control samples from healthy donors and cancer patients. Sequencing was performed with immunoSEQ multiplex PCR; in TCRdb, only in-frame clones are kept and a portion is missing. The sample contains 100,000 to 150,000 clones, more than 90% of which appear only once. The sample comprised blood. These receptors were taken from a man aged 18 to 29 in good health.

The count of this clone is one. This chain uses TRBV1 with TRBJ2-5. TRBV1 is deemed a pseudogene. This CDR3 has 16 amino acids. As DNA, the CDR3 is TGCACCAGCAGCCAAGTCCAGGAACCCTCGGGAGAGACCCAGTACTTC. This codes for CTSSQVQEPSGETQYF.

J is TRBJ1-1 and V is TRBV7-2; D not certain. This CDR3 contains 15 residues. V lost 0 bases and J lost 1, with 9 bases in between. The germline CDR1 and CDR2 sequences are SGHTA and FQGNSA. The DNA for the CDR3 is TGTGCCAGCAGCTTAGCAATCAGCCAGAACACTGAAGCTTTCTTT. Translating it yields CASSLAISQNTEAFF.

The chain uses TRBV6-5 and TRBJ2-7; D uncertain. Germline V gene sequence: CDR1 MNHEY, CDR2 SVGAGI. Between the trimmed V and J ends, which lost 2 bases and 2 bases, there was a span of 7 bases. This CDR3 contains 13 residues. The CDR3 region is CASSYRVPYEQYF. The CDR3, as DNA: TGTGCCAGCAGTTACCGGGTCCCCTACGAGCAGTACTTC.

The chain is built from TRBV5-6 and TRBJ2-7; 11 bases map to TRBD2. Germline values: CDR1 SGHDT, CDR2 YYEEEE. The junction had 6 bases not matched to a gene; V was cut back by 4 bases and J by 3 bases. The CDR3 has 15 residues. The DNA for the CDR3 is TGTGCCAGCAGCCCCGGGACTAGCGGCCTCTACGAGCAGTACTTC. It translates to CASSPGTSGLYEQYF. Full variable domain (remainder filled in from reference TRBV5-6 and TRBJ2-7): DAGVTQSPTHLIKTRGQQVTLRCSPKSGHDTVSWYQQALGQGPQFIFQYYEEEERQRGNFPDRFSGHQFPNYSSELNVNALLLGDSALYLCASSPGTSGLYEQYFGPGTRLTVT.